The present T cell receptor beta chain was sequenced within a study of beta chain features in type 1 diabetes. Study-level findings and limits: The study found fewer insertions and more deletions at VDJ junctions in type 1 diabetes patients.

CDR1 is SQVTM and CDR2 is ANQGSEA in the germline V gene. The CDR3 extends over 16 amino acids. As every portion of the isolated RNA was reverse transcribed, the sequencing read expressed TCRB transcripts. Some clones are missing from TCRdb's copy, which holds only in-frame ones; the method was immunoSEQ multiplex PCR. The table shows about 220,000 clones, with approximately 10% occurring only once. As concerns this clone: Its antigen is not known. The junction differs from germline at one of its ends, possibly a read error.

The clonotype originates from a young man in good health. What was sequenced was central memory CD4+ T cells from blood. The chain employs TRBV29-1 and TRBJ2-3; D possibly corresponds to TRBD1 (6 bases). Here the CDR3 DNA reads TGCCGCGTTGAAGGGCGTGGGGGCGCCGGCACAGATACGCAGTATTTT. This gives the protein CRVEGRGGAGTDTQYF.